Shown below are 6 T cell receptor beta chains from a single sample sequenced in a study of OX40 agonist ivuxolimab in advanced cancers. Libraries were prepared by immunoSEQ multiplex PCR; TCRdb keeps only in-frame clonotypes and omits some of them. In the table there are some 29,000 clones, more than 85% of which are singletons. The material sequenced was CD4+ or CD8+ T cells sorted from blood, taken in a trial of the OX40 agonist ivuxolimab. The receptors shown here come from an adult with an advanced solid tumor such as melanoma, head and neck, liver or kidney cancer.

This chain links TRBV13 with TRBJ1-2, with 11 bases aligning to TRBD1. Germline CDR1 is PRHDT and CDR2 is FYEKMQ (reference sequence). The junction had 6 bases not matched to a gene; V was cut back by 5 bases and J by 4 bases. The CDR3 is 15 residues long. The CDR3 loop reads CASSPGTGGIYGYTF. The CDR3 DNA sequence: TGTGCCAGCAGCCCGGGGACAGGGGGAATCTATGGCTACACCTTC.

The chain carries TRBV19 and TRBJ2-7, with unresolved D. The CDR3 loop spans 13 amino acids. The V and J ends lost 4 bases and 2 bases respectively, with 9 bases between them. Germline loops: CDR1 LNHDA, CDR2 SQIVND (reference sequence). The CDR3 coding sequence is TGTGCCAGTAGTAGCACTGGAGCCTACGAGCAGTACTTC. Translating it yields CASSSTGAYEQYF.

V gene TRBV10-1 combines with J gene TRBJ2-1; TRBD1 matches 10 bases. The germline gives CDR1 WNHNN, CDR2 SYGVQD (reference sequence). The CDR3 extends over 16 amino acids. The V gene end was trimmed by 4 bases and the J gene end by 6 bases; junction bases not matched to a gene: 9. CDR3: CASSATGTGVGNEQFF. CDR3 bases: TGCGCCAGCAGTGCCACCGGGACAGGGGTGGGCAATGAGCAGTTCTTC.

Comment on this clone: One end of the junction fails to match germline, which may point to a read error. The V gene is TRBV10-1, the J gene TRBJ2-1; TRBD2 matches at 12 bases. CDR3 length: 14 amino acids. Germline V gene sequence: CDR1 WNHNN, CDR2 SYGVQD (reference sequence). The CDR3 reads CASSESRGTSGRIF. In DNA form, the CDR3 reads TGCGCCAGCAGTGAGTCCAGGGGTACTAGCGGGAGGATCTTC.

The genes are TRBV11-3 and TRBJ2-7; tentatively, D is TRBD2 (6 bases). In germline, CDR1 is SGHNT, CDR2 YENEEA. The V end was cut by 3 bases, the J end by 7 bases, with 19 bases between. The CDR3 covers 15 residues. CDR3: CASSFRDSFLREQYF. In nucleotides, the CDR3 is TGTGCCAGCAGCTTCCGGGACTCCTTCTTGAGGGAGCAGTACTTC.

The rearrangement links TRBV5-4 to TRBJ1-1; no reliable D call. This CDR3 is 13 amino acids long. Trimming left V 0 bases short and J 3 bases short, with 6 bases between. Germline assignment: CDR1 SGHNT and CDR2 YYREEE (reference sequence). CDR3 sequence: CASSLVADTEAFF. Written as DNA, the CDR3 is TGTGCCAGCAGCTTGGTGGCAGACACTGAAGCTTTCTTT.